These 22 T cell receptor beta chains were all obtained from the same sample, sequenced in a study of blood T cell repertoires in COVID-19 (dated by TCRdb to the early 2020s). The receptor library was made with the immunoSEQ multiplex PCR assay. What TCRdb holds here is the immuneACCESS table cut down to in-frame rearrangements. Part of the clones is not present; checked against another copy, under half of the missing clones reflect an unresolved V gene, and the others are unexplained. The sample includes approximately 500,000 clones, with roughly 88% observed a single time. Together, the top ten hold roughly 3.2% of the sample. Material for sequencing was peripheral blood. These TCRs come from a human donor in a cohort sampled during active COVID-19.

This clone was observed once. The genes are TRBV19 and TRBJ1-1; TRBD1 is a possible D gene (6 bases). This CDR3 region has 14 residues. Trimming removed 6 bases from V and 1 base from J, with 12 bases in between. Germline assignment: CDR1 LNHDA and CDR2 SQIVND (reference sequence). CDR3 amino acids: CASRWTVSNTEAFF. In DNA, the CDR3 is TGTGCCAGTAGGTGGACAGTCTCGAACACTGAAGCTTTCTTT. Drawing the rest from reference TRBV19 and TRBJ1-1, the complete variable domain is DGGITQSPKYLFRKEGQNVTLSCEQNLNHDAMYWYRQDPGQGLRLIYYSQIVNDFQKGDIAEGYSVSREKKESFPLTVTSAQKNPTAFYLCASRWTVSNTEAFFGQGTRLTVV.

The V call is TRBV4-1, the J call TRBJ1-3; D is unresolved. There are 14 residues in the CDR3. Trimming pared 1 base from V and 2 bases from J, leaving 6 bases between. Germline V gives CDR1 MGHRA, CDR2 YSYEKL. The CDR3, as DNA: TGCGCCAGCAGCCAAGGGGAGGCTGGAAACACCATATATTTT. This translates into CASSQGEAGNTIYF.

The chain carries TRBV6-5 and TRBJ1-5; no clear D gene. V lost 5 bases and J lost 3, with 11 bases in between. Germline V CDR1 and CDR2: MNHEY, SVGAGI. There are 14 residues in the CDR3. CDR3 amino acids: CASSRDIYNQPQHF. CDR3 nucleotide sequence: TGTGCCAGCAGTCGTGACATTTACAATCAGCCCCAGCATTTT.

This chain's CDR3 is CASSAQQGSKETQYF. The DNA of the CDR3 is TGTGCCAGCAGTGCACAACAGGGGTCTAAAGAGACCCAGTACTTC. The rearrangement uses TRBV28 and TRBJ2-5, with TRBD1 matching 7 bases. CDR3 size: 15 residues. With 5 bases clipped from V and 3 bases from J, the junction kept 9 bases outside the gene matches. From germline, CDR1 is MDHEN and CDR2 SYDVKM.

This chain uses TRBV7-3 with TRBJ2-3; D gene ambiguous. Germline V lookup: CDR1 SGHTA, CDR2 FQGTGA. The V end was cut by 3 bases, the J end by 4 bases, with 11 bases between. The CDR3 runs to 14 residues. In DNA form, the CDR3 reads TGTGCCAGCAGCTTTTCGGGTCGGCCAGATACGCAGTATTTT. This encodes CASSFSGRPDTQYF.

V gene TRBV9 combines with J gene TRBJ2-4, with D perhaps matching TRBD2 (7 bases). The CDR3 covers 18 residues. In germline, CDR1 is SGDLS, CDR2 YYNGEE. Deletions cut 3 bases from V and 2 bases from J, with 21 bases between. CDR3 loop: CASSGEITGRGTKNIQYF. The DNA of the CDR3 is TGTGCCAGCAGCGGCGAGATAACAGGGAGGGGGACCAAAAACATTCAGTACTTC.

The chain combines TRBV7-9 with TRBJ2-1; 10 bases are shared with TRBD2. The CDR3 contains 15 residues. V trimming: 2 bases; J trimming: 6 bases; junction bases outside the gene matches: 4. CDR1 and CDR2 (germline): SEHNR, FQNEAQ (reference sequence). CDR3 region: CASSLRASGGNEQFF. CDR3 bases: TGTGCCAGCAGCTTAAGGGCTAGCGGGGGCAATGAGCAGTTCTTC.

The rearrangement uses TRBV28 and TRBJ2-7, with 14 bases fitting TRBD2. Germline-derived CDR1 and CDR2 are MDHEN and SYDVKM. The J segment lost 2 bases and the V segment lost 8 bases, leaving 5 bases of the junction unmatched. The CDR3 consists of 15 residues. CDR3 loop: CASSGTSGRPYEQYF. CDR3 in DNA: TGTGCCAGCTCCGGGACTAGCGGGAGACCCTACGAGCAGTACTTC.

The rearrangement uses TRBV7-9 and TRBJ2-3, with unresolved D. V dropped 1 base and J dropped 2 bases, with 7 bases sitting between them. The CDR3 is made up of 14 amino acids. The V gene's germline CDR1 is SEHNR and CDR2 FQNEAQ (reference sequence). The CDR3 nucleotides are TGTGCCAGCAGCTTAGGACTCAACACAGATACGCAGTATTTT. It codes for CASSLGLNTDTQYF.

The J gene is TRBJ2-7, the V gene TRBV21-1; TRBD1, the D gene given by the table, was not confirmed from the DNA. TRBV21-1 is an annotated pseudogene. The CDR3 contains 11 residues. The CDR3, as DNA: TGTGCCAGCAGCAAAGAGACAGGGGCGTACTTC. Its protein product is CASSKETGAYF.

This chain links TRBV5-4 with TRBJ2-1; 14 bases are shared with TRBD2. Germline lookup yields CDR1 SGHNT and CDR2 YYREEE (reference sequence). CDR3 length: 15 residues. V trimming: 4 bases; J trimming: 9 bases; junction bases outside the gene matches: 6. The CDR3, as DNA: TGTGCCAGCAGCCCGGGGACTAGCGGGAGTGGTGAGCAGTTCTTC. The encoded protein is CASSPGTSGSGEQFF. The whole variable domain, remainder taken from reference TRBV5-4 and TRBJ2-1, is ETGVTQSPTHLIKTRGQQVTLRCSSQSGHNTVSWYQQALGQGPQFIFQYYREEENGRGNFPPRFSGLQFPNYSSELNVNALELDDSALYLCASSPGTSGSGEQFFGPGTRLTVL.

This clone was found a few times. J is TRBJ2-1 and V is TRBV2, with a tentative D call TRBD2 (6 bases). The CDR3 runs 12 residues. Germline CDR1 is SNHLY and CDR2 is FYNNEI. V lost 8 bases and J lost 8, with 13 bases in between. The CDR3 DNA reads as TGTGCCAGCTCGTGGGGAGGAGATGAGCAGTTCTTC. Protein sequence: CASSWGGDEQFF.

This chain connects TRBV6-6 to TRBJ1-2; D might be TRBD1 (6 bases). This CDR3 has 12 residues. The ends were cut back, 7 bases at V and 8 bases at J, with 14 bases in the middle. Per germline, CDR1 MNHNY and CDR2 SVGAGI (reference sequence). The CDR3 loop is CASIRGEEGYTF. The CDR3 nucleotides read TGTGCCAGCATCAGGGGAGAGGAGGGCTACACCTTC.

The genes are TRBV27 and TRBJ1-6; 7 nucleotides match TRBD1. The CDR3 length is 16 residues. Germline CDR1 MNHEY, CDR2 SMNVEV (reference sequence). V dropped 2 bases and J dropped 8; count of bases not matched to a gene: 9. This CDR3 reads CASSLGSGQFYSPLHF. The DNA for the CDR3 is TGTGCCAGCAGTTTAGGGTCGGGACAGTTCTATTCACCCCTCCACTTT.

The table lists this clone with a count of one. CDR3 residues: CAWSVLRTGLETQYF. In DNA form, the CDR3 reads TGTGCCTGGAGTGTACTACGGACAGGGCTCGAGACCCAGTACTTC. The V and J genes are TRBV30 and TRBJ2-5; 8 bases are shared with TRBD1. After removal of 0 bases from V and 5 bases from J, the junction contained 8 bases not matched to a gene. The germline CDR1 and CDR2 sequences are GTSNPN and SVGIG (reference sequence). This CDR3 spans 15 amino acids.

V gene TRBV10-3 combines with J gene TRBJ2-3; D not resolved. Trimming stripped 1 base from V and 0 bases from J, with 14 bases between. The CDR3 sequence is 17 residues long. CDR1 and CDR2 from the germline V gene are ENHRY and SYGVKD. Written as DNA, the CDR3 is TGTGCCATCAGTGAGTATGGCTTCTCCATAAGCACAGATACGCAGTATTTT. Its translation: CAISEYGFSISTDTQYF.

The chain recombines TRBV7-9 with TRBJ1-4; D unresolved. The germline gives CDR1 SEHNR, CDR2 FQNEAQ (reference sequence). The CDR3 runs to 16 residues. Trimming left V 3 bases short and J 0 bases short, with 11 bases between. The CDR3 reads CASSFFRTATNEKLFF. CDR3 bases: TGTGCCAGCAGCTTTTTTCGGACTGCAACTAATGAAAAACTGTTTTTT. The complete variable domain, with remaining parts taken from reference TRBV7-9 and TRBJ1-4, reads DTGVSQNPRHKITKRGQNVTFRCDPISEHNRLYWYRQTLGQGPEFLTYFQNEAQLEKSRLLSDRFSAERPKGSFSTLEIQRTEQGDSAMYLCASSFFRTATNEKLFFGSGTQLSVL.

The CDR3 reads CASSVMGLAEETQYF. In nucleotides, the CDR3 is TGTGCCAGCAGCGTAATGGGACTAGCTGAAGAGACCCAGTACTTC. J is TRBJ2-5 and V is TRBV9, with TRBD2 identical over 9 bases. The germline gives CDR1 SGDLS, CDR2 YYNGEE. The junction had 4 bases not matched to a gene; V was cut back by 1 base and J by 3 bases. The CDR3 covers 15 residues.

The chain uses TRBV6-5 and TRBJ2-2, with 7 bases identical to TRBD1. Germline assignment: CDR1 MNHEY and CDR2 SVGAGI. This CDR3 has 15 residues. The V and J ends lost 6 bases and 8 bases, in that order; junction bases with no gene match: 12. CDR3 sequence reads: CASRNPTGIKGELFF. CDR3 coding DNA: TGTGCCAGCAGGAACCCGACAGGGATTAAGGGGGAGCTGTTTTTT.

The CDR3 DNA reads as TGTGCCAGTAGTTTCTCGGGAAATAGCTATGGCTACACCTTC. Translating it yields CASSFSGNSYGYTF. The chain combines TRBV19 with TRBJ1-2, with D uncertain. Germline V CDR1 and CDR2: LNHDA, SQIVND (reference sequence). This CDR3 has 14 amino acids. V was clipped by 5 bases and J by 4 bases, with 14 bases between them.

This clone was picked up one time. The rearrangement joins TRBV27 to TRBJ1-2; 8 positions agree with TRBD1. CDR1 is MNHEY, CDR2 SMNVEV, per germline (reference sequence). Unmatched junction bases numbered 11, after V lost 6 bases and J lost 8 bases. The CDR3 runs 14 residues. The DNA of the CDR3 is TGTGCCAGCAGAAAGCAGGGGGCGGCCGAAGGCTACACCTTC. Residues: CASRKQGAAEGYTF.

The chain combines TRBV30 with TRBJ1-1; weak D call: TRBD1 (6 bases). Trimming shortened V by 5 bases and J by 0 bases, and 10 bases separated the two germline ends. The germline CDR1 and CDR2 sequences are GTSNPN and SVGIG (reference sequence). The CDR3 spans 13 residues. CDR3 nucleotide sequence: TGTGCCTGGTCGGACAGCATGAACACTGAAGCTTTCTTT. This encodes CAWSDSMNTEAFF.